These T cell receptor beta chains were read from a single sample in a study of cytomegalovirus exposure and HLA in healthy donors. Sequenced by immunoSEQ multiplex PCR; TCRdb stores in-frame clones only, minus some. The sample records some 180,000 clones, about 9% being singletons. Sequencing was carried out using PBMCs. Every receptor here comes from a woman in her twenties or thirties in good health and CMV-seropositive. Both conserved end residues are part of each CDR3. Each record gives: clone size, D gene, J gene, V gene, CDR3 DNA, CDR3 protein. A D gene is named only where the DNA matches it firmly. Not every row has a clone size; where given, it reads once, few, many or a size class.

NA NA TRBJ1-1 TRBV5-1 TGCGCCAGCAGCTTTCAGTCGAACACTGAAGCTTTCTTT CASSFQSNTEAFF
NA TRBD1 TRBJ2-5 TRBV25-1 TGTGCCAGCAGTGTACCCGGGACAGGGGTAGAGACCCAGTACTTC CASSVPGTGVETQYF
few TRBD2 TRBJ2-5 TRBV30 TGTGCCTTTTTAGGCCTAGCGGGAGGGCAAGAGACCCAGTACTTC CAFLGLAGGQETQYF
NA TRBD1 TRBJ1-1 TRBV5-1 TGCGCCAGCACCGATCCCCGAACAGGGGACACTGAAGCTTTCTTT CASTDPRTGDTEAFF
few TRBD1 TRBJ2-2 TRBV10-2 TGCGCCGGATCTCCCGCCGGGACAGGGAAAACCGGGGAGCTGTTTTTT CAGSPAGTGKTGELFF
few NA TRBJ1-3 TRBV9 TGTGCCAGCAGCGCCTCTTACTCTGGAAACACCATATATTTT CASSASYSGNTIYF
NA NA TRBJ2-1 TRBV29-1 TGCAGCGTTGTGTTGGGCCTAACGGCCTACAATGAGCAGTTCTTC CSVVLGLTAYNEQFF
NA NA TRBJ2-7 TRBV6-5 TGTGCCAGCAATCAGAGACAGAGCTCCTACGAGAAGTACTTC CASNQRQSSYEKYF
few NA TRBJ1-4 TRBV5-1 TGCGCCAGCAGCCAGACAGCAAGCCCAACTAATGAAAAACTGTTTTTT CASSQTASPTNEKLFF
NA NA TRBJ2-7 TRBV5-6 TGTGCCAGCAGCTTGGGTCCGGGAACATCCTACGAGCAGTACTTC CASSLGPGTSYEQYF
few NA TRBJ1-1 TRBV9 TGTGCCAGCAGCGTAGCAGGGTTCACTGAAGCTTTCTTT CASSVAGFTEAFF
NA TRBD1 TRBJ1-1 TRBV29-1 TGCAGCGTTGGGCGGGGGACAGGGGGACGGCACACTGAAGCTTTCTTT CSVGRGTGGRHTEAFF
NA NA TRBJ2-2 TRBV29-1 TGCAGAGTTGTTGGGGGGTCCGGGGAGCTGTTTTTT CRVVGGSGELFF
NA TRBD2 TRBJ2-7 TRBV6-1 TGTGCCAGCAGCCAAGCGGGAGGTGTTTACGAGCAGTACTTC CASSQAGGVYEQYF
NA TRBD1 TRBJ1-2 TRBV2 TGTGCCAGCAGTCGCCTCACAGGGGTTAACTATGGCTACACCTTC CASSRLTGVNYGYTF
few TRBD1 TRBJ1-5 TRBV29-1 TGCAGCGTTATGACAGGGGCCCTGAATACCCAGCATTTT CSVMTGALNTQHF
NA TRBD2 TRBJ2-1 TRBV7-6 TGTGCCAGCAGCAAAAATAGCGGGGGTGGCTACAATGAGCAGTTCTTC CASSKNSGGGYNEQFF
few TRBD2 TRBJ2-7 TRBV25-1 TGTGCCAGCAGCGGAGCGGGAGGCCCTCGCTCCTACGAGCAGTACTTC CASSGAGGPRSYEQYF
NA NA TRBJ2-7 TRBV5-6 TGTGCCAGCAGCCCCCTAGCGCGTGAGCAGTACTTC CASSPLAREQYF
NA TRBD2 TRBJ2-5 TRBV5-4 TGTGCCAGCAGCGCCCCGGGGACTAGCGGGAGAAAGACCCAGTACTTC CASSAPGTSGRKTQYF
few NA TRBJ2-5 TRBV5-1 TGCGCCAGCAGGCCAGCGGTGGGACTCCAAGAGACCCAGTACTTC CASRPAVGLQETQYF
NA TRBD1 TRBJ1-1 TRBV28 TGTGCCAGCAGTGCCGGGACAGTCGCTGAAGCTTTCTTT CASSAGTVAEAFF
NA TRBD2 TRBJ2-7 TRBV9 TGTGCCAGCAGCGCGGGAGGGGGAGGCGAGCAGTACTTC CASSAGGGGEQYF
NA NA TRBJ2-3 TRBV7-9 TGTGCCAGCAGCCCCGGGACGTCGCGGGGTACGCAGTATTTT CASSPGTSRGTQYF
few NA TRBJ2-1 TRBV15 TGTGCCACCAGCAGAGCTAGAGTTGAGCAGTTCTTC CATSRARVEQFF
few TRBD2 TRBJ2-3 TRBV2 TGTGCCAGCAGGCTAGCGGGGAGCCGGGCAGATACGCAGTATTTT CASRLAGSRADTQYF
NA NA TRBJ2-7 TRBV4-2 TGTGCCAGCAGCCAAGATTTTAACGAGCAGTACTTC CASSQDFNEQYF
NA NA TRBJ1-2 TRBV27 TGTGCCAGCAGTTTATCGTTCCGGGGGGCGCGAGACTATGGCTACACCTTC CASSLSFRGARDYGYTF
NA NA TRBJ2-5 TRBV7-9 TGTGCCAGCAGTTCACAGGGAATCCAAGAGACCCAGTACTTC CASSSQGIQETQYF
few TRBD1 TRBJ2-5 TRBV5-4 TGTGCCAGCAGCTTGAGAACAGGGGCGGGAGAGACCCAGTACTTC CASSLRTGAGETQYF
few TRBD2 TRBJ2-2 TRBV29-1 TGCAGCGTCAGACTAGCGGCCGGGGAGCTGTTTTTT CSVRLAAGELFF
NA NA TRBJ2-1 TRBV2 TGTGCCAGCAGTGTGCGCGGTCCATACAATGAGCAGTTCTTC CASSVRGPYNEQFF
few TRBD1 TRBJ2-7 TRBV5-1 TGCGCCAGCAGCTTGGGGACAGGGGGTTCCTACGAGCAGTACTTC CASSLGTGGSYEQYF
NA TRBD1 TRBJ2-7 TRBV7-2 TGTGCCAGCAGCTTAGCCGGGACAGGGCTCTCCGAGCAGTACTTC CASSLAGTGLSEQYF
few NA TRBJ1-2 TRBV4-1 TGCGCCAGCAGCCACCTCAACTATGGCTACACCTTC CASSHLNYGYTF
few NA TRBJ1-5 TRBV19 TGTGCCAGTAGTATCGCTCCACATCTTAGCAATCAGCCCCAGCATTTT CASSIAPHLSNQPQHF
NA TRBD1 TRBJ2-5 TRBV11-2 TGTGCCAGCAGGACAAACAGGGGGCTAGGAGAGACCCAGTACTTC CASRTNRGLGETQYF
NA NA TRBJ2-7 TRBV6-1 TGTGCCAGCAGTGAATTCACAGGGTTAGGCTACGAGCAGTACTTC CASSEFTGLGYEQYF
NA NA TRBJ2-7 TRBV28 TGTGCCAGCAGTCCACAGCCCCGGGCGGGTTCCGAGCAGTACTTC CASSPQPRAGSEQYF
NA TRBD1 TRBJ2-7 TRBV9 TGTGCCAGCAGCGTTGGGACAGGCCTAACCTACGAGCAGTACTTC CASSVGTGLTYEQYF
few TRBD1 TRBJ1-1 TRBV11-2 TGTGCCAGCAGCCCCCGACAGGGGGCTAGGAACACTGAAGCTTTCTTT CASSPRQGARNTEAFF
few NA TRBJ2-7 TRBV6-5 TGTGCCAGCAGCTCCCCGGGGAAGACCTACGAGCAGTACTTC CASSSPGKTYEQYF
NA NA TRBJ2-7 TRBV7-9 TGTGCCAGCAGCCCTCCCCGGGGCAGGGGAACCTACGAGCAGTACTTC CASSPPRGRGTYEQYF
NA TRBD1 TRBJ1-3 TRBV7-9 TGTGCCAGCAGCTCTACCGGGACAGGGGCTTACGGAAACACCATATATTTT CASSSTGTGAYGNTIYF
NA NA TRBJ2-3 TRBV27 TGTGCCAGCAGTTCATTGGGCGGGATGGAAGATACGCAGTATTTT CASSSLGGMEDTQYF
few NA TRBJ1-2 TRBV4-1 TGCGCCAGCAGCTCCCTGGCCGTGGGGGGAATATACTATGGCTACACCTTC CASSSLAVGGIYYGYTF
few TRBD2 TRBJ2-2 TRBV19 TGTGCCAGTAGCCCCGAAAGGGGAGGGGACACCGGGGAGCTGTTTTTT CASSPERGGDTGELFF
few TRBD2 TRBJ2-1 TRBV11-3 TGTGCCAGCAGCGTTACTAGCGGGTTCTACAATGAGCAGTTCTTC CASSVTSGFYNEQFF
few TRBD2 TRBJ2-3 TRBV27 TGTGCCAGCAGTTTCGATCTAGCGGGAGGGCCGATGGGGACAGATACGCAGTATTTT CASSFDLAGGPMGTDTQYF
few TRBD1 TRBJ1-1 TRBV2 TGTGCCAGCCATAAGACAGGGAGAGATACTGAAGCTTTCTTT CASHKTGRDTEAFF
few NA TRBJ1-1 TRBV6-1 TGTGCCAGCAGTGGCACTAGGAACACTGAAGCTTTCTTT CASSGTRNTEAFF
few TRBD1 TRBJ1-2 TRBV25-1 TGTGCCAGCAGTGATGCGAAAGGGGGCGGCTACACCTTC CASSDAKGGGYTF
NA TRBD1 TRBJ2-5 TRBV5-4 TGTGCCAGCAGCAGGATGGGACAGGGGCCCCAAGAGACCCAGTACTTC CASSRMGQGPQETQYF
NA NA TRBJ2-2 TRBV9 TGTGCCAGCAGCCCGTTCTTTCCCGGGGAGCTGTTTTTT CASSPFFPGELFF
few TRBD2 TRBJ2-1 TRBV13 TGTGCCAGCAGCTCCGGGACTAGCGGGGTAAATGAGCAGTTCTTC CASSSGTSGVNEQFF
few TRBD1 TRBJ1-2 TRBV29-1 TGCAGCGTTGAAACAGGGGAAGAATCCAATGGCTACACCTTC CSVETGEESNGYTF
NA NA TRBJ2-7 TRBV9 TGTGCCAGCAGCGTAGCCTCGTCGAGCTCCTACGAGCAGTACTTC CASSVASSSSYEQYF
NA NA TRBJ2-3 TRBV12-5 TGTGCTAGTGGTCCCGGGGAGGGGGTCACAGATACGCAGTATTTT CASGPGEGVTDTQYF
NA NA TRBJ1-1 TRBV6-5 TGTGCCAGCAGCTCCCCAGGGGAGAACACTGAAGCTTTCTTT CASSSPGENTEAFF
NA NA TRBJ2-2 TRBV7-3 TGTGCCAGCAGATTACCAGGGGACCTGAACACCGGGGAGCTGTTTTTT CASRLPGDLNTGELFF